This passage covers 10 T cell receptor beta chains from one sample sequenced in a study of T cell changes during pregnancy in multiple sclerosis. Some clones are missing from TCRdb's copy, which holds only in-frame ones; the method was immunoSEQ multiplex PCR. In the table there are tens of thousands of clones, about 91% of which are singletons. Sequenced here: peripheral blood, sampled in the first trimester of pregnancy. These receptors originate from a female donor with multiple sclerosis, enrolled in a pregnancy study.

The count of this clone is one. The genes are TRBV6-5 and TRBJ2-3; possible D gene TRBD2, 5 bases. V shed 5 bases and J shed 2 bases, with 11 bases lying between them. Germline V CDR1 and CDR2: MNHEY, SVGAGI. CDR3 size: 14 residues. The DNA for the CDR3 is TGTGCCAGCAGTCCCGGACTGAACACAGATACGCAGTATTTT. This translates into CASSPGLNTDTQYF.

This clone was observed a few times. The J gene is TRBJ1-5, the V gene TRBV10-3; 8 bases are a match to TRBD1. Germline V lookup: CDR1 ENHRY, CDR2 SYGVKD. The CDR3 contains 16 residues. V lost 7 bases to trimming and J lost 0 bases; unmatched junction nucleotides: 8. The chain's CDR3 is CAIKAGQGYSNQPQHF. CDR3 sequence (DNA): TGTGCCATCAAGGCCGGACAGGGCTATAGCAATCAGCCCCAGCATTTT.

V is TRBV7-9 and J is TRBJ1-5; 7 bases line up with TRBD1. This CDR3 has 12 amino acids. Germline CDR1 and CDR2: SEHNR and FQNEAQ (reference sequence). V was clipped by 8 bases and J by 4 bases; unmatched bases: 2. The CDR3 loop reads CASQGGNQPQHF. CDR3 sequence (DNA): TGTGCCAGCCAGGGGGGAAATCAGCCCCAGCATTTT.

This chain joins TRBV5-5 and TRBJ1-1; tentatively, D is TRBD1 (6 bases). Germline assignment: CDR1 SGHKS and CDR2 YYEKEE (reference sequence). The germline V and J ends were trimmed by 4 bases and 1 base, with 11 bases remaining between them. The CDR3 has 14 amino acids. The CDR3, as DNA: TGTGCCAGCAGCCGTCGGACAGAGAACACTGAAGCTTTCTTT. Its protein is CASSRRTENTEAFF. The variable domain in full, completed from reference TRBV5-5 and TRBJ1-1, reads DAGVTQSPTHLIKTRGQQVTLRCSPISGHKSVSWYQQVLGQGPQFIFQYYEKEERGRGNFPDRFSARQFPNYSSELNVNALLLGDSALYLCASSRRTENTEAFFGQGTRLTVV.

The chain is built from TRBV6-5 and TRBJ2-7, with 9 bases that match TRBD1. With V trimmed by 6 bases and J by 3 bases, 3 bases remained unmatched. The V gene's germline CDR1 is MNHEY and CDR2 SVGAGI. This CDR3 has 13 residues. The CDR3 reads CASRLDRGYEQYF. In DNA form, the CDR3 reads TGTGCCAGCAGGCTGGACAGGGGCTACGAGCAGTACTTC.

V gene TRBV5-8 combines with J gene TRBJ2-4, with a tentative D call TRBD1 (6 bases). Germline values: CDR1 SGHTS, CDR2 YDEGEE. CDR3 length: 16 amino acids. V lost 4 bases and J lost 2, with 16 bases in between. This chain's CDR3 is CASSATGRETKNIQYF. DNA for the CDR3: TGTGCCAGCAGCGCTACAGGGCGCGAGACCAAAAACATTCAGTACTTC.

V usage is TRBV5-4 and J usage is TRBJ1-2, with 10 bases fitting TRBD1. The CDR3 is 15 residues long. Germline lookup yields CDR1 SGHNT and CDR2 YYREEE (reference sequence). V lost 4 bases, J lost 4 bases, and 7 bases stayed unmatched. DNA of the CDR3: TGTGCCAGCAGCCCGGTGGGACAGGGGCTCTATGGCTACACCTTC. Its protein product is CASSPVGQGLYGYTF.

This chain joins TRBV7-9 and TRBJ2-5; 8 bases fit TRBD1. Germline-derived CDR1 and CDR2 are SEHNR and FQNEAQ (reference sequence). The CDR3 sequence is 14 residues long. J was trimmed by 5 bases and V by 2 bases; bases with no gene match: 4. The CDR3 DNA sequence: TGTGCCAGCAGCTTAAGGACAGGGATGGAGACCCAGTACTTC. It is translated as CASSLRTGMETQYF.

This clone turned up a few times. V is TRBV27 and J is TRBJ2-7, with a weak D call TRBD1 (5 bases). This CDR3 has 14 residues. Germline lookup yields CDR1 MNHEY and CDR2 SMNVEV (reference sequence). Trimming left V 6 bases short and J 5 bases short, with 17 bases between. DNA of the CDR3: TGTGCCAGCAGCGTCCCAGGGCGAGACAACGAGCAGTACTTC. Translating it yields CASSVPGRDNEQYF.

The chain has TRBV30 and TRBJ2-1; 8 nucleotides line up with TRBD2. The CDR3 loop spans 15 amino acids. V was clipped by 2 bases and J by 4 bases; unmatched bases: 7. Germline V CDR1 and CDR2: GTSNPN, SVGIG (reference sequence). CDR3 nucleotide sequence: TGTGCCTGGAGTATCCGGGGGGGTAGGTACAATGAGCAGTTCTTC. Amino acid sequence: CAWSIRGGRYNEQFF.